The 24 T cell receptor beta chains presented below share a single source sample, sequenced in a study of T-cell reconstitution after alpha-beta-depleted transplantation in children. Preparing the TCRbeta library involved the use of unique molecular identifiers. MiXCR, applied by TCRdb to the PCR reads, yields one record per CDR3 protein. The sample comprises some 500,000 distinct CDR3 sequences, approximately 20% of which are singletons, and roughly 3.3% rests with the top ten. Source: PBMCs from the stem cell graft donor, taken from the stem cell graft. The receptors stem from a human donor who donated a stem cell graft to a child with acute lymphoblastic leukemia.

This clonotype occurred a few times. V and J are TRBV7-9 and TRBJ2-1; D possibly corresponds to TRBD1 (5 bases). CDR3 length equals 12 residues. V was cut by 2 bases and J by 14 bases, with 13 bases left in between. The germline V gene has CDR1 SEHNR and CDR2 FQNEAQ (reference sequence). CDR3 DNA sequence: TGTGCCAGCAGCTTATTGGGGCGGCGGAAGTTCTTC. Amino acid sequence: CASSLLGRRKFF.

This clonotype was seen a handful of times. The chain recombines TRBV7-3 with TRBJ2-5; perhaps TRBD1 as D (8 bases). V was pared by 3 bases and J by 3 bases, with 14 bases between. This CDR3 contains 15 residues. Germline assignment: CDR1 SGHTA and CDR2 FQGTGA. As DNA, the CDR3 is TGTGCCAGCAGCTTGAGCGGGACAGGCGAAGAGACCCAGTACTTC. Protein: CASSLSGTGEETQYF.

The chain combines TRBV7-2 with TRBJ2-5; D is uncertain. The V gene lost 1 base and the J gene lost 2 bases, with 8 bases spanning the gap. Germline assignment: CDR1 SGHTA and CDR2 FQGNSA. The CDR3 covers 14 residues. CDR3 loop: CASSLDVQQETQYF. The CDR3 coding sequence is TGTGCCAGCAGCTTAGACGTCCAACAAGAGACCCAGTACTTC.

This clonotype appeared a few times. This chain connects TRBV7-8 to TRBJ2-1; 7 bases align to TRBD2. This CDR3 spans 15 amino acids. Per germline, CDR1 SGHVS and CDR2 FQNEAQ. With 5 bases clipped from V and 0 bases from J, the junction kept 4 bases outside the gene matches. The CDR3 coding sequence is TGTGCCAGCAGCGTCGGGACTATCTCCTACAATGAGCAGTTCTTC. Encoded protein: CASSVGTISYNEQFF. The whole variable domain, remainder taken from reference TRBV7-8 and TRBJ2-1, is GAGVSQSPRYKVAKRGQDVALRCDPISGHVSLFWYQQALGQGPEFLTYFQNEAQLDKSGLPSDRFFAERPEGSVSTLKIQRTQQEDSAVYLCASSVGTISYNEQFFGPGTRLTVL.

This clonotype was counted only a few times. This chain connects TRBV12-3 or TRBV12-4 to TRBJ2-3; D is unresolved. V lost 7 bases, J lost 0 bases, and 17 bases lay in between. The CDR3 length is 16 residues. CDR3 residues: CASILSTGPSTDTQYF. In DNA, the CDR3 is TGTGCCAGCATTCTCTCGACTGGGCCTAGCACAGATACGCAGTATTTT.

The V gene is TRBV12-3 or TRBV12-4, the J gene TRBJ2-5; tentatively, D is TRBD1 or TRBD2 (7 bases each). This CDR3 spans 13 amino acids. V dropped 6 bases and J dropped 6 bases, with 14 bases sitting between them. As DNA, the CDR3 is TGTGCCAGCAGGCGGGACAGCGGGAAGACCCAGTACTTC. Residues: CASRRDSGKTQYF.

This clonotype has a handful of counts. The chain recombines TRBV9 with TRBJ1-1, with no clear D. V was shortened by 1 base and J by 1 base, with 17 bases between the two germline ends. The CDR3 is 17 amino acids. Germline-derived CDR1 and CDR2 are SGDLS and YYNGEE. This CDR3 is CASSVLADTPTNTEAFF. The CDR3, as DNA: TGTGCCAGCAGCGTACTCGCCGACACCCCAACGAACACTGAAGCTTTCTTT. Supplemented by reference TRBV9 and TRBJ1-1, the full variable domain reads DSGVTQTPKHLITATGQRVTLRCSPRSGDLSVYWYQQSLDQGLQFLIQYYNGEERAKGNILERFSAQQFPDLHSELNLSSLELGDSALYFCASSVLADTPTNTEAFFGQGTRLTVV.

The gene calls are TRBV20-1 and TRBJ2-7; 13 positions agree with TRBD2. The CDR3 consists of 17 residues. V was clipped by 3 bases and J by 3 bases; unmatched bases: 11. CDR1 is DFQATT and CDR2 is SNEGSKA in the germline V gene (reference sequence). CDR3: CSASFSGLAGFGYEQYF. The DNA of the CDR3 is TGCAGTGCTAGCTTCTCGGGACTAGCGGGATTCGGCTACGAGCAGTACTTC.

This chain uses TRBV4-1 with TRBJ2-7; TRBD1 agrees at 8 bases. This CDR3 has 16 amino acids. Germline V gives CDR1 MGHRA, CDR2 YSYEKL. With 4 bases clipped from V and 4 bases from J, the junction kept 12 bases outside the gene matches. CDR3 residues: CASSPFGQGYMYEQYF. The CDR3 DNA reads TGCGCCAGCAGCCCATTCGGACAGGGTTACATGTACGAGCAGTACTTC.

The V gene is TRBV5-1, the J gene TRBJ2-7; D may be TRBD1 or TRBD2 (5 bases each). The germline V and J ends were trimmed by 0 bases and 0 bases, with 7 bases remaining between them. This CDR3 is 14 amino acids long. Germline loops: CDR1 SGHRS, CDR2 YFSETQ. Here the CDR3 reads CASSLEGPSYEQYF. CDR3 coding DNA: TGCGCCAGCAGCTTGGAGGGACCCTCCTACGAGCAGTACTTC.

The chain joins TRBV27 to TRBJ2-7; no firm D call. Germline assignment: CDR1 MNHEY and CDR2 SMNVEV (reference sequence). V lost 3 bases, J lost 3 bases, and 9 bases lay in between. This CDR3 contains 13 residues. In DNA, the CDR3 is TGTGCCAGCAGTTTTAAGGTAAACTACGAGCAGTACTTC. The encoded protein is CASSFKVNYEQYF.

This clonotype was counted only a few times. The chain carries TRBV18 and TRBJ2-6; weak D call: TRBD1 (6 bases). Germline CDR1 is KGHSH and CDR2 is LQKENI. There are 20 residues in the CDR3. The germline V and J ends were trimmed by 3 bases and 1 base, with 22 bases remaining between them. The CDR3: CASSPGKQGLFSSGANVLTF. The CDR3 DNA reads TGTGCCAGCTCACCGGGGAAACAGGGTCTCTTCTCATCTGGGGCCAACGTCCTGACTTTC.

The chain has TRBV10-3 and TRBJ2-7, with TRBD1 as a possible D gene (5 bases). V was shortened by 3 bases and J by 2 bases, with 5 bases between the two germline ends. The germline V gene has CDR1 ENHRY and CDR2 SYGVKD. The CDR3 contains 12 residues. CDR3 region: CAISEQAYEQYF. The CDR3 bases are TGTGCCATCAGTGAACAGGCCTACGAGCAGTACTTC.

V usage is TRBV27 and J usage is TRBJ2-7; 7 positions agree with TRBD2. The CDR3 runs 14 residues. The V gene's germline CDR1 is MNHEY and CDR2 SMNVEV (reference sequence). V was pared by 2 bases and J by 5 bases, with 6 bases of the junction left unmatched. This CDR3 reads CASSLGDYLDEQYF. The CDR3, as DNA: TGTGCCAGCAGTTTAGGGGACTACCTAGACGAGCAGTACTTC.

The chain carries TRBV3-1 and TRBJ2-7, with D possibly TRBD1 on 6 matching bases. Germline values: CDR1 LGHDT, CDR2 YNNKEL (reference sequence). This CDR3 region has 16 residues. Trimming pared 0 bases from V and 3 bases from J, leaving 15 bases between. The CDR3: CASSQEHRQGSYEQYF. The DNA of the CDR3 is TGTGCCAGCAGCCAAGAGCATCGGCAGGGGAGCTACGAGCAGTACTTC.

Only a few counts were recorded for this clonotype. The V and J genes are TRBV5-1 and TRBJ1-5, with a tentative D call TRBD1 (5 bases). The germline V gene has CDR1 SGHRS and CDR2 YFSETQ. V gave up 4 bases and J gave up 1 base, with 24 bases separating them. The CDR3 consists of 19 residues. CDR3 residues: CASSMFRGRRGGSNQPQHF. DNA for the CDR3: TGCGCCAGCAGCATGTTTAGAGGACGCCGGGGCGGGAGCAATCAGCCCCAGCATTTT.

The V gene is TRBV6-2 or TRBV6-3, the J gene TRBJ2-2, with TRBD2 matching over 10 bases. CDR3 length equals 17 residues. The junction had 4 bases not matched to a gene; V was cut back by 2 bases and J by 1 base. CDR1 and CDR2 (germline): MNHEY, SVGEGT. CDR3 in DNA: TGTGCCAGCAGTTACGGACTAGCGGAGATGAACACCGGGGAGCTGTTTTTT. It translates to CASSYGLAEMNTGELFF.

The chain uses TRBV20-1 and TRBJ2-1; TRBD2 agrees at 8 bases. V shed 7 bases and J 9 bases; nucleotides not matched to a gene: 11. Germline V lookup: CDR1 DFQATT, CDR2 SNEGSKA (reference sequence). The CDR3 has 13 amino acids. The CDR3 here is CSVKSGRVREQFF. In DNA, the CDR3 is TGCAGTGTTAAGAGCGGGAGAGTGCGTGAGCAGTTCTTC.

The CDR3 DNA sequence: TGTGCCAGCAGTTCCCCGGGTTTCAAGCAGTACTTC. It encodes CASSSPGFKQYF. This chain links TRBV27 with TRBJ2-7; no clear D gene. There are 12 residues in the CDR3. With 4 bases removed from V and 8 bases from J, the gap between germline ends came to 12 bases. Germline values: CDR1 MNHEY, CDR2 SMNVEV (reference sequence).

This clonotype has a count of ten or more. The chain links TRBV5-6 to TRBJ2-3; TRBD1 aligns across 8 bases. The length of the CDR3 is 14 residues. J gave up 6 bases and V 4 bases, and 7 bases lay outside the gene matches. The germline gives CDR1 SGHDT, CDR2 YYEEEE. CDR3 sequence reads: CASSVTGARDTQYF. CDR3 DNA sequence: TGTGCCAGCAGCGTGACAGGGGCACGGGATACGCAGTATTTT.

This chain uses TRBV20-1 with TRBJ2-2, with TRBD2 matching 8 bases. With V trimmed by 0 bases and J by 0 bases, 0 bases remained unmatched. The CDR3 spans 15 residues. Germline lookup yields CDR1 DFQATT and CDR2 SNEGSKA (reference sequence). The CDR3 bases are TGCAGTGCTAGAGATAGCGGGACGAACACCGGGGAGCTGTTTTTT. Translated: CSARDSGTNTGELFF.

This sequence joins TRBV5-1 and TRBJ2-1; D unclear. V lost 0 bases and J 5 bases, leaving 12 bases between the germline ends. The germline gives CDR1 SGHRS, CDR2 YFSETQ. The length of the CDR3 is 15 residues. The CDR3 DNA reads TGCGCCAGCAGCTTGGAAGTGGGCTCGCACAATGAGCAGTTCTTC. The encoded protein is CASSLEVGSHNEQFF.

The V and J genes are TRBV7-9 and TRBJ2-3; TRBD2 aligns across 10 bases. Germline V gene sequence: CDR1 SEHNR, CDR2 FQNEAQ (reference sequence). J gave up 1 base and V 4 bases, and 5 bases lay outside the gene matches. CDR3 size: 16 residues. Here the CDR3 DNA reads TGTGCCAGCAGCTCGGGACTAGCGCCTGGCACAGATACGCAGTATTTT. Residues: CASSSGLAPGTDTQYF.

The rearrangement joins TRBV5-1 to TRBJ1-3; 8 nucleotides align to TRBD1. V trimming: 3 bases; J trimming: 2 bases; junction bases outside the gene matches: 10. The germline V gene encodes CDR1 SGHRS and CDR2 YFSETQ. This CDR3 is built from 17 residues. The CDR3 sequence: CASSWGLRGPAGNTIYF. The CDR3 nucleotides read TGCGCCAGCAGCTGGGGGCTCAGGGGGCCGGCTGGAAACACCATATATTTT.